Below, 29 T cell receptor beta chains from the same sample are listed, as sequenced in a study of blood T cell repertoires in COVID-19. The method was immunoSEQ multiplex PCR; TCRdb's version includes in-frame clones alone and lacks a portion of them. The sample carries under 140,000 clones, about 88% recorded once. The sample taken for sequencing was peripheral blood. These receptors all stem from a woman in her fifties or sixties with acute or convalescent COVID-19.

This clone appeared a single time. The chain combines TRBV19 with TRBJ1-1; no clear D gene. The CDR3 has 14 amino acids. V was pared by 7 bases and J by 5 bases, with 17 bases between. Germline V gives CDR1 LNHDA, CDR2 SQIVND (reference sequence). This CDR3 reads CASTALRAGTEAFF. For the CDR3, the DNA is TGTGCCAGTACTGCTTTACGGGCGGGAACTGAAGCTTTCTTT.

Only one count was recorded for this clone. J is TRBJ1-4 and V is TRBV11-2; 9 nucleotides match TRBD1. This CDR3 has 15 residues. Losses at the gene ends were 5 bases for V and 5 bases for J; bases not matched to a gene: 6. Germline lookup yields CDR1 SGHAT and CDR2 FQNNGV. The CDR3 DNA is TGTGCCAGCAGCCTAACACAGGGGGCGAATGAAAAACTGTTTTTT. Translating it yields CASSLTQGANEKLFF.

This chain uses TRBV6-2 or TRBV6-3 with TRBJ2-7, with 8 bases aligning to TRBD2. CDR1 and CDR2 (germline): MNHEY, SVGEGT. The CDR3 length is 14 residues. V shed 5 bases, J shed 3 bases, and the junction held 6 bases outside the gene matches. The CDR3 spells CASSTSGSSYEQYF. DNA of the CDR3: TGTGCCAGCAGTACAAGCGGGAGCAGCTACGAGCAGTACTTC.

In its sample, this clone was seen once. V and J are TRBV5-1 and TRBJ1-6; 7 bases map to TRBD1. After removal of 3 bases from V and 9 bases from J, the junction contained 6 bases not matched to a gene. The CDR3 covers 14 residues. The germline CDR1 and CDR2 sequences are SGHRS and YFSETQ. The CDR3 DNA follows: TGCGCCAGCAGCTCCGACAGGGTGATTTCACCCCTCCACTTT. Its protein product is CASSSDRVISPLHF.

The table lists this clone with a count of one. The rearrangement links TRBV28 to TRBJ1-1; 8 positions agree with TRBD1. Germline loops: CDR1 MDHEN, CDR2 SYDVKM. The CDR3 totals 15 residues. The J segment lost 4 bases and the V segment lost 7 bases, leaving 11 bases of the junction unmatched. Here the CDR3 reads CASIPSRGRGTEAFF. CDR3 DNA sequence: TGTGCCAGCATTCCAAGCAGGGGGCGCGGCACTGAAGCTTTCTTT.

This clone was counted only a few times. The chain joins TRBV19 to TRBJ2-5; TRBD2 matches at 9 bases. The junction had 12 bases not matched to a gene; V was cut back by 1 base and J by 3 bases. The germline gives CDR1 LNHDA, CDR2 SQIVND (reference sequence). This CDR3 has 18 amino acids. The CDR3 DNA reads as TGTGCCAGTAGTATAGCCTGGACGGAGGTAGCGGGAGAAGAGACCCAGTACTTC. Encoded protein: CASSIAWTEVAGEETQYF.

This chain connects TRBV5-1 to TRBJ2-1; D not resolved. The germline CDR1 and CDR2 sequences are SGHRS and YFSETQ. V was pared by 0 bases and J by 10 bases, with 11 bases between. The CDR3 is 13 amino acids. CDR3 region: CASSLEAAREQFF. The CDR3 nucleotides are TGCGCCAGCAGCTTGGAGGCGGCACGGGAGCAGTTCTTC.

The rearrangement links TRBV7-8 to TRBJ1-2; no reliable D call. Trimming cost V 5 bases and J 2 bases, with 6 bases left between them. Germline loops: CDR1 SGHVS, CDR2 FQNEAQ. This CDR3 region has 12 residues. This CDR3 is CASSPQNYGYTF. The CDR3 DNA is TGTGCCAGCAGCCCACAGAACTATGGCTACACCTTC.

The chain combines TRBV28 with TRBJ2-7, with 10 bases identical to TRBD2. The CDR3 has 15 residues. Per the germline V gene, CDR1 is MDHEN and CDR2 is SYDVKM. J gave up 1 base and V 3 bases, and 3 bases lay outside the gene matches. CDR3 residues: CASSFSGRASYEQYF. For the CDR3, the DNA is TGTGCCAGCAGTTTCAGCGGGAGGGCGTCCTACGAGCAGTACTTC.

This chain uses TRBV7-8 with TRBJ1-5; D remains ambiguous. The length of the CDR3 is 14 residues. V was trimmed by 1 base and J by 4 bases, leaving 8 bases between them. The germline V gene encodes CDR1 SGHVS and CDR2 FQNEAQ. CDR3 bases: TGTGCCAGCAGCTTAGTGCCGGGAAATCAGCCCCAGCATTTT. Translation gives CASSLVPGNQPQHF.

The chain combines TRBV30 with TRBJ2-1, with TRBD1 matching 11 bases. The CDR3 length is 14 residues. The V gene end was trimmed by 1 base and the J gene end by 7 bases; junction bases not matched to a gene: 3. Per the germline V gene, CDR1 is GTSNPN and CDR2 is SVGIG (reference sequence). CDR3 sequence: CAWSGTGGGNEQFF. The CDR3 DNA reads TGTGCCTGGAGTGGGACAGGGGGCGGTAATGAGCAGTTCTTC. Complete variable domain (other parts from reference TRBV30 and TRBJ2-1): SQTIHQWPATLVQPVGSPLSLECTVEGTSNPNLYWYRQAAGRGLQLLFYSVGIGQISSEVPQNLSASRPQDRQFILSSKKLLLSDSGFYLCAWSGTGGGNEQFFGPGTRLTVL.

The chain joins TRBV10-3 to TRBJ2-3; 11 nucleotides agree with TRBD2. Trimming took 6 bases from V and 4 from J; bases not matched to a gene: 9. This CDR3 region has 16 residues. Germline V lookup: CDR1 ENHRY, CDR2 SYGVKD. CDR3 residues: CAISTLAGVNPDTQYF. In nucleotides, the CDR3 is TGTGCCATCAGCACACTAGCGGGAGTTAACCCAGATACGCAGTATTTT.

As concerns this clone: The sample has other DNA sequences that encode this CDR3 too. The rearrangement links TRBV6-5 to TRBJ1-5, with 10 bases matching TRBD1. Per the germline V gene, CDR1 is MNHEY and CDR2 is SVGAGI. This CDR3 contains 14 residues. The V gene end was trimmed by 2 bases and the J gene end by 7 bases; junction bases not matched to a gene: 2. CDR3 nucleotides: TGTGCCAGCAGTTACACGGGACAGGGGCAGCCCCAGCATTTT. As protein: CASSYTGQGQPQHF.

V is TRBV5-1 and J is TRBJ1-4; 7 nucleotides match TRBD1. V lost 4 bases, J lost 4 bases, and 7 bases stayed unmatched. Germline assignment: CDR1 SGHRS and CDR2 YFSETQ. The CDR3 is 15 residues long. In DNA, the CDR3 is TGCGCCAGCAGCCCAGGGGGGTTACATAATGAAAAACTGTTTTTT. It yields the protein CASSPGGLHNEKLFF.

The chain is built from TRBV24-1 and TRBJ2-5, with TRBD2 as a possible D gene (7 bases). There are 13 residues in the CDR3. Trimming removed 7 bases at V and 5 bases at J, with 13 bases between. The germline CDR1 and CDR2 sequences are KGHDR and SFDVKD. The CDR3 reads CATRQGGDETQYF. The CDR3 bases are TGTGCCACCAGACAAGGGGGGGATGAGACCCAGTACTTC.

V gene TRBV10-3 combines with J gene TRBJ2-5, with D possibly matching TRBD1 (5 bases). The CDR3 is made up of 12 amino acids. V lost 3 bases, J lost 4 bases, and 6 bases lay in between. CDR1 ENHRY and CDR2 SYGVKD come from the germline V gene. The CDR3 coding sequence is TGTGCCATCAGTGACCAGGGAGAGACCCAGTACTTC. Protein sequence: CAISDQGETQYF.

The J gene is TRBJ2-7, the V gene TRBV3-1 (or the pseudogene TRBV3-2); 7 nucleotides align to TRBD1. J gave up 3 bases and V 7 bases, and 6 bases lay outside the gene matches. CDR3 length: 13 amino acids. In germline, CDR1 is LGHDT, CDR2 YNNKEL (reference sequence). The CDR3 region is CASNRAGGYEQYF. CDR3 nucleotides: TGTGCCAGCAATCGGGCAGGGGGCTACGAGCAGTACTTC.

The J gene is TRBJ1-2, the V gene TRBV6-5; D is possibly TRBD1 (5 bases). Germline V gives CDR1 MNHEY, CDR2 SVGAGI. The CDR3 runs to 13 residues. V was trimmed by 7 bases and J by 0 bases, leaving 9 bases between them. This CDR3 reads CASILTANYGYTF. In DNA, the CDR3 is TGTGCCAGCATCCTGACAGCTAACTATGGCTACACCTTC.

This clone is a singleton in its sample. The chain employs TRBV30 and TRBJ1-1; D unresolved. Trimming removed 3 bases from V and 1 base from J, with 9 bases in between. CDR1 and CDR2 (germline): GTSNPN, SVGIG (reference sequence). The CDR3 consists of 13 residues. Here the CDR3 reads CAWRAAGNTEAFF. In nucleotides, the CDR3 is TGTGCCTGGAGGGCTGCGGGGAACACTGAAGCTTTCTTT.

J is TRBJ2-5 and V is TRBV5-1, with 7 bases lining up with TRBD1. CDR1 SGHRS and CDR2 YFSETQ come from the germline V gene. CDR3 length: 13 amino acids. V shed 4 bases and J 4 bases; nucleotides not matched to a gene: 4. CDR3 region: CASSLGQLETQYF. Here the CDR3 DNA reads TGCGCCAGCAGCCTGGGACAGTTAGAGACCCAGTACTTC.

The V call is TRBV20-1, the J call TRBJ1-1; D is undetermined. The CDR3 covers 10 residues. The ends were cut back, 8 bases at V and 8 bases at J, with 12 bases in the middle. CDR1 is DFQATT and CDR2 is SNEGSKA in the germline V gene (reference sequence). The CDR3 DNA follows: TGCAGTCCCCGATGGGAGGAAGCTTTCTTT. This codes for CSPRWEEAFF.

CDR3 sequence reads: CASSPNLNSNQPQHF. CDR3 nucleotide sequence: TGTGCCAGCAGCCCTAATTTAAATAGCAATCAGCCCCAGCATTTT. The rearrangement joins TRBV7-6 to TRBJ1-5; no clear D gene. Germline assignment: CDR1 SGHVS and CDR2 FNYEAQ. This CDR3 has 15 residues. V dropped 5 bases and J dropped 0 bases, with 11 bases sitting between them. The entire variable domain, with the rest obtained from reference TRBV7-6 and TRBJ1-5, is as follows: GAGVSQSPRYKVTKRGQDVALRCDPISGHVSLYWYRQALGQGPEFLTYFNYEAQQDKSGLPNDRFSAERPEGSISTLTIQRTEQRDSAMYRCASSPNLNSNQPQHFGDGTRLSIL.

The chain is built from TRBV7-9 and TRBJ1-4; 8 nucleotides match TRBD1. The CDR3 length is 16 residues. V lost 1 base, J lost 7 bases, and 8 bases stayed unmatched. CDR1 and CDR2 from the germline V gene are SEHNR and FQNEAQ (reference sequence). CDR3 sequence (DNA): TGTGCCAGCAGCTTAGGGCTGGCTGGACAGGGTGAAAAACTGTTTTTT. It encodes CASSLGLAGQGEKLFF.

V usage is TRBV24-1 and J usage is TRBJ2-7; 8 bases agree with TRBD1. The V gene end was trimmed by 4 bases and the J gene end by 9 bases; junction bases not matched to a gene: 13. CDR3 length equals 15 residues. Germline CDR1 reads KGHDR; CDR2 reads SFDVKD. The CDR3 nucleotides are TGTGCCACCAGTGAGACCGACAGGGGAGTAATGGGGCAGTACTTC. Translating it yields CATSETDRGVMGQYF.

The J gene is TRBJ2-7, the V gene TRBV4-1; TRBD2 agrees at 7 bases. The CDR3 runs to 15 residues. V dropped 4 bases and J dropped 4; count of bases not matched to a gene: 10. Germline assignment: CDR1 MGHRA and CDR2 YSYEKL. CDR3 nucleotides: TGCGCCAGCAGCCCCGCTGTGGGGAGGGTATACGAGCAGTACTTC. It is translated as CASSPAVGRVYEQYF.

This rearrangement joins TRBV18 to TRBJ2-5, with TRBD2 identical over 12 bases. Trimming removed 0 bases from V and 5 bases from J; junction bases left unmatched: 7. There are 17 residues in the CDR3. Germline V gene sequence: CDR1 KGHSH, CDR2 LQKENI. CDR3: CASSPPGLAGGKETQYF. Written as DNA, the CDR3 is TGTGCCAGCTCACCACCTGGTCTAGCGGGAGGGAAGGAGACCCAGTACTTC. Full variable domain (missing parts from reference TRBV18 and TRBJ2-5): NAGVMQNPRHLVRRRGQEARLRCSPMKGHSHVYWYRQLPEEGLKFMVYLQKENIIDESGMPKERFSAEFPKEGPSILRIQQVVRGDSAAYFCASSPPGLAGGKETQYFGPGTRLLVL.

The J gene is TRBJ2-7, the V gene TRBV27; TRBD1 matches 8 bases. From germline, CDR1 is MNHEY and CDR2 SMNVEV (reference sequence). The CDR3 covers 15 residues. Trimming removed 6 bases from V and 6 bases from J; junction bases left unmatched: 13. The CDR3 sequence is CASSSAGRGRGEQYF. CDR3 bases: TGTGCCAGCAGCTCAGCGGGCAGGGGGCGTGGCGAGCAGTACTTC.

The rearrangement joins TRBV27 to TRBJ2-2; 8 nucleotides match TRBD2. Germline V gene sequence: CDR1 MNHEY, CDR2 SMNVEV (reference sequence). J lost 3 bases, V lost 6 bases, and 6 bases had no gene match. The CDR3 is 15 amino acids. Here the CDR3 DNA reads TGTGCCAGCAGGACTAGCGTGAGGGACACCGGGGAGCTGTTTTTT. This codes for CASRTSVRDTGELFF.

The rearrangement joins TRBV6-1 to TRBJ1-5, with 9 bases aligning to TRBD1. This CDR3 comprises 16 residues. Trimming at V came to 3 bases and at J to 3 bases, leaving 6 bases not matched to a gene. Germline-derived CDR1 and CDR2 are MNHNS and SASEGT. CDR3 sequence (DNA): TGTGCCAGCAGTGATCGGACAGGGGCCACCAATCAGCCCCAGCATTTT. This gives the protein CASSDRTGATNQPQHF.